This TCR beta chain came from a study of control samples from healthy donors and cancer patients. Sequenced by immunoSEQ multiplex PCR; TCRdb stores in-frame clones only, minus some. The table lists fewer than 50,000 clones, around 90% of them singletons. Sequencing was done on a sample of PBMCs. The origin of this receptor is a man aged 30 to 45 with colorectal cancer.

CDR3 region: CASSGRGNPNSPLHF. The CDR3, as DNA: TGTGCCAGCAGCGGCAGGGGGAACCCTAATTCACCCCTCCACTTT. The chain joins TRBV9 to TRBJ1-6; 7 bases are shared with TRBD1. V lost 3 bases, J lost 6 bases, and 6 bases stayed unmatched. CDR3 size: 15 residues. From germline, CDR1 is SGDLS and CDR2 YYNGEE.